The sequence of this T cell receptor beta chain was determined in a study of shared clonotypes between healthy human individuals. Across the whole study: A few men and a couple of women, aged 18 to 49, were donors.

Donors comprised healthy HIV-negative adults lacking recent acute infections or vaccinations. General study points: Incomplete sequencing of sorted subsets was indicated by rarefaction despite large depth.

DNA at 200 ng, about 30,000 T cell genomes, went into sorted-subset replicate PCRs. Clones were sequenced by immunoSEQ multiplex PCR, and TCRdb holds only the in-frame ones, with some missing. The sample yields under 650,000 clones, 95% to 97% seen once. After removal of 3 bases from V and 5 bases from J, the junction contained 3 bases not matched to a gene. The CDR3 runs 13 residues. The germline CDR1 and CDR2 sequences are MNHEY and SMNVEV (reference sequence). Turning to this clone: Its specificity is unknown.

The chain joins TRBV27 to TRBJ1-1; 7 bases fit TRBD1. The sequenced sample was naive CD4+ T cells sorted from blood. Documented subset: CD45RA+ positively selected. The TCR was taken from a woman in her 30s in good health. The CDR3 DNA reads TGTGCCAGCAGTTTTCACAGGGGAACTGAAGCTTTCTTT. It codes for CASSFHRGTEAFF.